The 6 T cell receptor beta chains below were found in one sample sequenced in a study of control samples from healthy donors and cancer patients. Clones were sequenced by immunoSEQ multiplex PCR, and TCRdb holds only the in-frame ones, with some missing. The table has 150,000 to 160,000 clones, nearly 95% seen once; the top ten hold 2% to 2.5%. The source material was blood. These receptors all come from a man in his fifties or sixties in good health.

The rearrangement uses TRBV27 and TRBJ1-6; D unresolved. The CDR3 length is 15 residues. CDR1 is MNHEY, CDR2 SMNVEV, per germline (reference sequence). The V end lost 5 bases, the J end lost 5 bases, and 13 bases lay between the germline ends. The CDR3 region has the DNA TGTGCCAGCAGTCCTAGGACGGTAGATAATTCACCCCTCCACTTT. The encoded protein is CASSPRTVDNSPLHF.

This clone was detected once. Here the CDR3 reads CASGTLETQYF. CDR3 sequence (DNA): TGCGCCAGCGGAACCCTAGAGACCCAGTACTTC. This rearrangement joins TRBV10-2 to TRBJ2-5; D is unresolved. There are 11 residues in the CDR3. Germline CDR1 is WSHSY and CDR2 is SAAADI. Trimming took 8 bases from V and 4 from J, leaving 8 bases between them.

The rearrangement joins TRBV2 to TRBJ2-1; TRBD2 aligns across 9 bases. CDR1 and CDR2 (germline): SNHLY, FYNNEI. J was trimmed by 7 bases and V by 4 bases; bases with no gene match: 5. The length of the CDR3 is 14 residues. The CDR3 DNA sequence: TGTGCCAGCAGTGGGCTAGCGGGAACAAATGAGCAGTTCTTC. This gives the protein CASSGLAGTNEQFF.

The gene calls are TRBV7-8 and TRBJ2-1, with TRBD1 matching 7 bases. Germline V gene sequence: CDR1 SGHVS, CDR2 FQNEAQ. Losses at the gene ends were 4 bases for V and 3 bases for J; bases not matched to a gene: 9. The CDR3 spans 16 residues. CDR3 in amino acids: CASSSRDSWLYNEQFF. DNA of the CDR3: TGTGCCAGCAGCTCCCGGGACAGTTGGCTCTACAATGAGCAGTTCTTC.

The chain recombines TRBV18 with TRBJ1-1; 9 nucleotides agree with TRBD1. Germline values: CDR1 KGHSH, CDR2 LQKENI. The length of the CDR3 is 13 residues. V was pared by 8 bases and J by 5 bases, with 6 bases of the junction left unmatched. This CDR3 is CASGAGQGTEAFF. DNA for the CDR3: TGTGCCAGCGGAGCAGGACAGGGGACTGAAGCTTTCTTT.

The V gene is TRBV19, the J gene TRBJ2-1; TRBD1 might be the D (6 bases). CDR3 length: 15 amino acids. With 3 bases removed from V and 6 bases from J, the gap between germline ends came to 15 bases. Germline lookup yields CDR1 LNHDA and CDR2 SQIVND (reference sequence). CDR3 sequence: CASSISPQGINEQFF. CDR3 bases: TGTGCCAGTAGTATTTCCCCCCAGGGGATCAATGAGCAGTTCTTC.